Following are 13 T cell receptor beta chains from one sample sequenced in a study of T cells in Graves' hyperthyroidism and ophthalmopathy (dated by TCRdb to about 2019). Library prep was done by multiplex PCR. The instrument given in TCRdb is Illumina HiSeq 2000. The TCR beta CDR3 regions were amplified from RNA transcripts. The TCR CDR3 was subjected to a first round of RT-PCR using the HTBI primer set and the Qiagen OneStep RT-PCR kit. The public reads were run again by TCRdb, first through fastp at Q25 and then through MiXCR, and only productive beta chains were kept. Every entry covers one CDR3 protein and lists the most common genes and DNA from its rows. This sample holds approximately 300,000 distinct CDR3 sequences; approximately 19% were observed only once. Together, the top ten hold roughly 40% of the sample. The sequenced sample was blood. The receptors stem from a man aged 50-59 years with Graves' ophthalmopathy.

This clonotype has only a few counts. This chain links TRBV29-1 with TRBJ2-7; D is undetermined. CDR3 length: 13 residues. CDR1 and CDR2 (germline): SQVTM, ANQGSEA. The V gene lost 4 bases and the J gene lost 0 bases, with 10 bases spanning the gap. Here the CDR3 reads CSVGPSTSYEQYF. The CDR3 DNA reads as TGCAGCGTTGGGCCAAGCACCTCCTACGAGCAGTACTTC.

The V and J genes are TRBV19 and TRBJ1-2; D possibly corresponds to TRBD1 (5 bases). V lost 7 bases and J lost 9, with 15 bases in between. CDR1 LNHDA and CDR2 SQIVND come from the germline V gene (reference sequence). The CDR3 loop spans 12 amino acids. CDR3 region: CASTGAYKSYTF. DNA of the CDR3: TGTGCCAGTACCGGGGCCTACAAAAGCTACACCTTC.

This clonotype was counted ten times or more. The chain has TRBV28 and TRBJ1-2; possible D gene TRBD1, 5 bases. The CDR3 has 13 residues. Between the trimmed V and J ends, which lost 6 bases and 4 bases, there was a span of 12 bases. The germline V gene has CDR1 MDHEN and CDR2 SYDVKM. This chain's CDR3 is CASSRSGLYGYTF. The CDR3 DNA follows: TGTGCCAGCAGCCGCTCAGGGCTCTATGGCTACACCTTC.

This clonotype has just a few counts. The chain is built from TRBV7-9 and TRBJ2-7; TRBD1 matches at 8 bases. The CDR3 length is 14 residues. The junction had 3 bases not matched to a gene; V was cut back by 3 bases and J by 2 bases. CDR1 SEHNR and CDR2 FQNEAQ come from the germline V gene (reference sequence). CDR3 sequence reads: CASSFGGQAYEQYF. CDR3 DNA: TGTGCCAGCAGCTTCGGGGGACAGGCCTACGAGCAGTACTTC.

Many counts were recorded for this clonotype. V gene TRBV12-3 or TRBV12-4 combines with J gene TRBJ2-1; no clear D. The CDR3 spans 13 residues. V lost 6 bases to trimming and J lost 5 bases, with 11 bases between them. CDR3 amino acids: CASRLGGNNEQFF. Here the CDR3 DNA reads TGTGCCAGCAGGCTAGGTGGGAACAATGAGCAGTTCTTC.

The rearrangement links TRBV5-1 to TRBJ2-1, with D perhaps TRBD2 (5 bases). Germline V lookup: CDR1 SGHRS, CDR2 YFSETQ. The CDR3 totals 18 residues. V was shortened by 3 bases and J by 5 bases, with 24 bases between the two germline ends. Written as DNA, the CDR3 is TGCGCCAGCAGCTCCACTCTCGGCGGGTGGGGTTGGGACAATGAGCAGTTCTTC. Encoded protein: CASSSTLGGWGWDNEQFF.

The table lists this clonotype with many counts. The genes are TRBV20-1 and TRBJ2-7; 8 bases align to TRBD1. Unmatched junction bases numbered 16, after V lost 6 bases and J lost 3 bases. CDR1 is DFQATT, CDR2 SNEGSKA, per germline (reference sequence). There are 16 residues in the CDR3. Here the CDR3 reads CSALGPGRQGRYEQYF. In nucleotides, the CDR3 is TGCAGTGCCCTAGGGCCGGGACGACAGGGGCGCTACGAGCAGTACTTC.

This clonotype was counted only a few times. The chain recombines TRBV6-2 or TRBV6-3 with TRBJ1-2; D remains ambiguous. The CDR3 runs 12 residues. V was shortened by 6 bases and J by 5 bases, with 10 bases between the two germline ends. The germline V gene has CDR1 MNHEY and CDR2 SVGEGT. The CDR3 here is CASSPSWYGYTF. The CDR3 DNA follows: TGTGCCAGCAGCCCATCTTGGTATGGCTACACCTTC.

This chain uses TRBV9 with TRBJ2-7; the D gene is possibly TRBD1 (5 bases). The CDR3 totals 14 residues. The germline V gene has CDR1 SGDLS and CDR2 YYNGEE. The V end was cut by 0 bases, the J end by 4 bases, with 11 bases between. The CDR3 nucleotides are TGTGCCAGCAGCGTAGGGGCTAGGGGATACGAGCAGTACTTC. The encoded protein is CASSVGARGYEQYF.

About this clonotype itself: A much larger clone differs from this one at a single base, so this may be a read error. The chain joins TRBV11-2 to TRBJ1-3; no clear D gene. Germline-derived CDR1 and CDR2 are SGHAT and FQNNGV. The CDR3 has 12 residues. The CDR3 DNA follows: TGTGCCAGCAGCTTCGAGGGAAGCACCATATATTTT. This codes for CASSFEGSTIYF.

In DNA form, the CDR3 reads TGCGCCAGCAGCCAAGACATAGCGGGAGCCTACGAGCAGTACTTC. Encoded protein: CASSQDIAGAYEQYF. The V gene is TRBV4-1, the J gene TRBJ2-7; 9 positions match TRBD2. The V gene end was trimmed by 0 bases and the J gene end by 2 bases; junction bases not matched to a gene: 2. The V gene's germline CDR1 is MGHRA and CDR2 YSYEKL. The CDR3 loop spans 15 amino acids.

This clonotype was seen more than once but under ten times. This rearrangement joins TRBV15 to TRBJ2-3; 9 nucleotides line up with TRBD1. V was clipped by 4 bases and J by 2 bases; unmatched bases: 10. Germline V CDR1 and CDR2: LNHNV, YYDKDF (reference sequence). CDR3 length equals 17 residues. In nucleotides, the CDR3 is TGTGCCACCAGCAAGGTCTCCGGGACAGGGTACACAGATACGCAGTATTTT. This gives the protein CATSKVSGTGYTDTQYF.

The chain is built from TRBV19 and TRBJ1-5, with TRBD1 as a possible D gene (5 bases). The CDR3 loop spans 17 amino acids. The germline V gene encodes CDR1 LNHDA and CDR2 SQIVND (reference sequence). Trimming cost V 5 bases and J 4 bases, with 21 bases left between them. The CDR3 reads CASSPREGLPSNQPQHF. Here the CDR3 DNA reads TGTGCCAGTAGTCCCCGGGAGGGACTCCCAAGTAATCAGCCCCAGCATTTT.